Listed below are T cell receptor beta chains from one sample, sequenced in a study of shared clonotypes between healthy human individuals. The table came from immunoSEQ multiplex PCR; TCRdb's copy has only in-frame clones and leaves some out. The sample shows 730,000 or so clones, about three quarters of them seen only once. The sequenced sample consisted of memory CD4+ T cells sorted from blood. The receptors were sampled from a young woman in good health. Each CDR3 is given with its conserved first and last residue. The D gene is left open where the match is weak. Clone size, where shown, is once, few, many, or a class for clones that have expanded.

>NA|NA|TRBJ1-2|TRBV7-9
TGTGCCAGCAGCCCTAGCTATGGCTACACCTTC
CASSPSYGYTF
>TRBD1|NA|TRBJ2-1|TRBV6-1
TGTGCCAGCAGTGAAGTGGAGGGACAGGGTTTGTCCTACAATGAGCAGTTCTTC
CASSEVEGQGLSYNEQFF
>NA|NA|TRBJ2-4|TRBV7-3
TGTGCCAGCAGCTTACAGCAGGGGAGCATTCAGTACTTC
CASSLQQGSIQYF
>NA|NA|TRBJ2-1|TRBV25-1
TGTGCCAGCAGTGAGGAGGGTTACAATGAGCAGTTCTTC
CASSEEGYNEQFF
>NA|NA|TRBJ1-1|TRBV28
TGTGCCAGCAGCGAAGTATTCGACACCATGAACACTGAAGCTTTCTTT
CASSEVFDTMNTEAFF
>NA|few|TRBJ2-1|TRBV30
TGTGCCTGGAGGGGAGGCGGAGCAGAGCAGTTCTTC
CAWRGGGAEQFF
>NA|NA|TRBJ1-5|TRBV27
TGTGCCAGCAGTTTATATGGGGCCTATAGCAATCAGCCCCAGCATTTT
CASSLYGAYSNQPQHF
>TRBD1|NA|TRBJ2-7|TRBV10-2
TGCGCCAGCAGTCTACCGGGACAGATGTCCTACGAGCAGTACTTC
CASSLPGQMSYEQYF
>NA|once|TRBJ2-7|TRBV27
TGTGCCAGCAGTTTAAAACTGGGATACGAGCAGTACTTC
CASSLKLGYEQYF
>NA|once|TRBJ1-4|TRBV18
TGTGCCAGCTCACCGGGGCAGGGGTTCGAAAAACTGTTTTTT
CASSPGQGFEKLFF
>TRBD2|NA|TRBJ2-1|TRBV5-4
TGTGCCAGCAGCCGGACTAGCATCCGATCTGAGCAGTTCTTC
CASSRTSIRSEQFF
>TRBD1|once|TRBJ1-2|TRBV25-1
TGTGCCAGCATCGGACAGGAGAGACTCTATGGCTACACCTTC
CASIGQERLYGYTF
>TRBD1|once|TRBJ1-1|TRBV7-8
TGTGCCAGCAGCTCAACCCGGACAGGCGCTGAAGCTTTCTTT
CASSSTRTGAEAFF
>NA|NA|TRBJ1-1|TRBV5-1
TGCGCCAGCAACCCGTCCACGAACACTGAAGCTTTCTTT
CASNPSTNTEAFF
>NA|NA|TRBJ1-2|TRBV9
TGTGCCGGGGCCCATACAGGGCCGCCGGCCTTC
CAGAHTGPPAF